The 32 T cell receptor beta chains below all came from one sample that was sequenced in a study of blood T cells in healthy people across ages. It was with a sample-barcoded 5' primer and a J-beta primer mix that a second PCR of about 6 to 12 cycles was run. One entry per CDR3 protein, called by TCRdb with MiXCR from the 5' RACE reads. The repertoire consists of fewer than 2,000,000 distinct CDR3 sequences, with roughly two fifths occurring once and the leading ten covering roughly 23%. Material for sequencing was blood. These receptor sequences come from a human donor in good health.

Remarks on this clonotype: A clone one base away is much larger, so this may be a read error. The CDR3: CGVEDGIAGGLYEQYF. The CDR3 nucleotides are TGCGGCGTTGAAGATGGAATAGCGGGGGGGCTCTACGAGCAGTACTTC. The chain recombines TRBV29-1 with TRBJ2-7; TRBD2 agrees at 11 bases. The CDR3 spans 16 residues. Germline CDR1 reads SQVTM; CDR2 reads ANQGSEA.

V and J are TRBV9 and TRBJ1-1; no clear D gene. Germline CDR1 is SGDLS and CDR2 is YYNGEE. Trimming took 4 bases from V and 6 from J, leaving 13 bases between them. This CDR3 is built from 13 residues. The CDR3 region is CASSNSGIPEAFF. Written as DNA, the CDR3 is TGTGCCAGCAGCAATAGTGGGATTCCTGAAGCTTTCTTT.

This clonotype was found a few times. V and J are TRBV20-1 and TRBJ2-5; the match to TRBD2 covers 7 bases. CDR1 is DFQATT, CDR2 SNEGSKA, per germline (reference sequence). V dropped 4 bases and J dropped 7; count of bases not matched to a gene: 21. This CDR3 is 17 amino acids long. The chain's CDR3 is CSATRGETTSTGGTQYF. The CDR3 region has the DNA TGCAGTGCTACGAGGGGAGAAACCACTTCGACGGGAGGGACCCAGTACTTC.

As to this clonotype: One end of the junction fails to match germline, which may point to a read error. J is TRBJ2-1 and V is TRBV4-3; possibly TRBD1 for D (6 bases). CDR3 length: 18 amino acids. In germline, CDR1 is LGHNA, CDR2 YSLEER. The CDR3 bases are TGCGCCAGCAACCAAGATTTGGGGACAATCTTTTTTACGGCTGAGCAGTTCTTC. Translating gives CASNQDLGTIFFTAEQFF.

This clonotype was seen only a few times. The chain employs TRBV7-3 and TRBJ1-4; no clear D. Germline V gene lookup returns CDR1 SGHTA and CDR2 FQGTGA. Trimming cost V 4 bases and J 8 bases, with 8 bases left between them. The CDR3 extends over 12 amino acids. The chain's CDR3 is CASSWVGEKLFF. For the CDR3, the DNA is TGTGCCAGCAGCTGGGTGGGGGAAAAACTGTTTTTT.

This clonotype was seen a handful of times. The chain joins TRBV20-1 to TRBJ2-1, with 11 bases fitting TRBD1. J lost 4 bases, V lost 3 bases, and 11 bases had no gene match. The V gene's germline CDR1 is DFQATT and CDR2 SNEGSKA (reference sequence). The CDR3 spans 17 residues. Here the CDR3 reads CSASGQGASSWYNEQFF. The CDR3, as DNA: TGCAGTGCTAGCGGACAGGGGGCGTCCTCTTGGTACAATGAGCAGTTCTTC.

This clonotype was detected only a few times. V usage is TRBV5-1 and J usage is TRBJ2-3, with 9 bases that match TRBD2. V shed 4 bases and J 5 bases; nucleotides not matched to a gene: 8. Germline V gene data show CDR1 as SGHRS and CDR2 as YFSETQ. CDR3 length equals 15 residues. The CDR3 spells CASSPGTSWGDTQYF. CDR3 coding DNA: TGCGCCAGCAGCCCGGGGACTAGCTGGGGAGATACGCAGTATTTT.

The CDR3: CAISGGWGQRNYGYTF. In DNA, the CDR3 is TGTGCCATCAGCGGGGGCTGGGGACAGAGAAACTATGGCTACACCTTC. The rearrangement links TRBV10-3 to TRBJ1-2, with 7 bases that match TRBD1. The ends lost 6 bases at V and 2 bases at J; junction bases unmatched: 12. CDR1 ENHRY and CDR2 SYGVKD come from the germline V gene. The CDR3 runs 16 residues.

Here the CDR3 reads CSAPTIGAETQYF. As DNA, the CDR3 is TGCAGTGCGCCTACTATCGGTGCTGAGACCCAGTACTTC. This sequence joins TRBV20-1 and TRBJ2-5, with no clear D. From germline, CDR1 is DFQATT and CDR2 SNEGSKA (reference sequence). The germline V and J ends were trimmed by 6 bases and 5 bases, with 16 bases remaining between them. The CDR3 consists of 13 residues.

This clonotype has a handful of counts. V and J are TRBV2 and TRBJ1-1; D gene ambiguous. The CDR3 sequence is 11 residues long. The V end lost 2 bases, the J end lost 5 bases, and 3 bases lay between the germline ends. In germline, CDR1 is SNHLY, CDR2 FYNNEI. CDR3 DNA: TGTGCCAGCAGTGAATATACTGAAGCTTTCTTT. Protein: CASSEYTEAFF.

This chain uses TRBV20-1 with TRBJ1-6; 9 bases agree with TRBD1. Germline lookup yields CDR1 DFQATT and CDR2 SNEGSKA (reference sequence). Trimming removed 5 bases from V and 9 bases from J; junction bases left unmatched: 8. This CDR3 region has 14 residues. CDR3 loop: CSAPRDRERSPLHF. For the CDR3, the DNA is TGCAGTGCTCCCCGGGACAGGGAGCGTTCACCCCTCCACTTT.

This chain connects TRBV3-1 to TRBJ1-2; 7 positions match TRBD1. Trimming cost V 7 bases and J 5 bases; bases outside gene matches: 10. The germline V gene has CDR1 LGHDT and CDR2 YNNKEL (reference sequence). CDR3 length equals 14 residues. CDR3 amino acids: CASTRQGQGYGYTF. The CDR3, as DNA: TGTGCCAGCACCCGACAGGGACAAGGGTATGGCTACACCTTC.

There are a few counts of this clonotype. The chain combines TRBV28 with TRBJ1-2; tentatively, D is TRBD1 (5 bases). This CDR3 region has 12 residues. Germline V gene lookup returns CDR1 MDHEN and CDR2 SYDVKM. Trimming shortened V by 11 bases and J by 0 bases, and 10 bases separated the two germline ends. CDR3 loop: CASRDTNYGYTF. The CDR3 DNA reads as TGTGCCTCCAGGGATACTAACTATGGCTACACCTTC.

V is TRBV4-2 and J is TRBJ2-1; D perhaps matches TRBD2 (6 bases). Trimming pared 7 bases from V and 6 bases from J, leaving 13 bases between. The CDR3 sequence is 13 residues long. CDR1 and CDR2 (germline): LGHNA, YNFKEQ. The CDR3 bases are TGTGCCAGCAACGGACTACTAGTCAATGAGCAGTTCTTC. Translated: CASNGLLVNEQFF.

The chain joins TRBV7-2 to TRBJ1-1; D unresolved. Trimming cost V 1 base and J 6 bases, with 12 bases left between them. CDR1 is SGHTA and CDR2 is FQGNSA in the germline V gene. There are 14 residues in the CDR3. Written as DNA, the CDR3 is TGTGCCAGCAGCTTAGTAAGAGGGTTGGCTGAAGCTTTCTTT. Translating it yields CASSLVRGLAEAFF.

This clonotype was observed a handful of times. The V gene is TRBV4-3, the J gene TRBJ2-1, with 13 bases fitting TRBD2. Trimming at V came to 4 bases and at J to 7 bases, leaving 10 bases not matched to a gene. CDR3 length equals 17 residues. Germline CDR1 reads LGHNA; CDR2 reads YSLEER. CDR3 region: CASSRNPGLAGSNEQFF. The CDR3 coding sequence is TGCGCCAGCAGCCGAAACCCGGGACTAGCGGGGAGTAATGAGCAGTTCTTC.

CDR3 DNA: TGTGCCAGCAGCAAGGTCATCGGACAGAAGAACACTGAAGCTTTCTTT. The encoded protein is CASSKVIGQKNTEAFF. The rearrangement joins TRBV21-1 to TRBJ1-1; the table names TRBD1, a call not compared with the DNA. TRBV21-1 is given as a pseudogene. The CDR3 runs to 16 residues.

This clonotype was seen a few times. The chain recombines TRBV5-6 with TRBJ2-1; tentatively, D is TRBD1 or TRBD2 (6 bases each). Germline CDR1 is SGHDT and CDR2 is YYEEEE. V was pared by 6 bases and J by 8 bases, with 12 bases between. The CDR3 length is 12 residues. The CDR3 spells CASNEGGHEQFF. CDR3 bases: TGTGCCAGCAATGAGGGGGGCCATGAGCAGTTCTTC.

This clonotype was picked up a small number of times. The gene calls are TRBV6-5 and TRBJ2-7; 7 bases map to TRBD1. The CDR3 has 13 amino acids. Germline V gives CDR1 MNHEY, CDR2 SVGAGI. The V gene end was trimmed by 6 bases and the J gene end by 3 bases; junction bases not matched to a gene: 5. CDR3 in DNA: TGTGCCAGCAGCGAGGGACAGAACTACGAGCAGTACTTC. This translates into CASSEGQNYEQYF.

As concerns this clonotype: One end of the junction fails to match germline, which may point to a read error. The genes are TRBV9 and TRBJ2-5; a possible D gene is TRBD2 (5 bases). The DNA end lines up better with TRBJ2-7; the J call may be wrong. Per the germline V gene, CDR1 is SGDLS and CDR2 is YYNGEE. This CDR3 has 14 amino acids. The DNA of the CDR3 is TGTGCCGGCAGCGCCGGATTGGAGGCCTACGAGCAGTACTTC. Protein sequence: CAGSAGLEAYEQYF.

This chain links TRBV6-6 with TRBJ1-5; no firm D call. Germline V gene lookup returns CDR1 MNHNY and CDR2 SVGAGI (reference sequence). V was trimmed by 0 bases and J by 2 bases, leaving 11 bases between them. This CDR3 has 16 amino acids. The CDR3 DNA reads TGTGCCAGCAGTTACTCGGGAGGGTTTCGCAATCAGCCCCAGCATTTT. It is translated as CASSYSGGFRNQPQHF.

The DNA for the CDR3 is TGCAGTGCTAGCACCACAGGGTACCTCAATCAGCCCCAGCATTTT. This gives the protein CSASTTGYLNQPQHF. This chain links TRBV20-1 with TRBJ1-5; D might be TRBD1 (6 bases). Trimming stripped 3 bases from V and 3 bases from J, with 15 bases between. The CDR3 sequence is 15 residues long. Germline V lookup: CDR1 DFQATT, CDR2 SNEGSKA (reference sequence).

The V call is TRBV9, the J call TRBJ2-7; 7 nucleotides agree with TRBD2. V was clipped by 1 base and J by 0 bases; unmatched bases: 4. The CDR3 is 15 amino acids. Germline V lookup: CDR1 SGDLS, CDR2 YYNGEE. The CDR3 bases are TGTGCCAGCAGCGTATCCCCGGGAGGCTCCTACGAGCAGTACTTC. Amino acids: CASSVSPGGSYEQYF.

This clonotype is a singleton in its sample. J is TRBJ2-7 and V is TRBV24-1, with no clear D. V lost 9 bases and J lost 0, with 11 bases in between. The CDR3 runs 13 residues. Germline CDR1 KGHDR, CDR2 SFDVKD. CDR3 protein: CATQSPGSYEQYF. The CDR3 DNA sequence: TGTGCCACCCAGAGCCCGGGCTCCTACGAGCAGTACTTC.

The genes are TRBV7-9 and TRBJ1-2; TRBD1 agrees at 7 bases. Germline V gives CDR1 SEHNR, CDR2 FQNEAQ (reference sequence). After removal of 5 bases from V and 4 bases from J, the junction contained 7 bases not matched to a gene. This CDR3 is 14 amino acids long. The CDR3 DNA is TGTGCCAGCAGCCCCCAACAGGGGAGCTATGGCTACACCTTC. Its protein product is CASSPQQGSYGYTF.

The chain has TRBV7-2 and TRBJ2-1; D is unclear. Germline CDR1 is SGHTA and CDR2 is FQGNSA. The CDR3 extends over 16 amino acids. The germline V and J ends were trimmed by 2 bases and 0 bases, with 11 bases remaining between them. DNA for the CDR3: TGTGCCAGCAGCTTATTCCTCCTTAGCTCCTACAATGAGCAGTTCTTC. It codes for CASSLFLLSSYNEQFF.

This clonotype was observed a handful of times. V is TRBV4-1 and J is TRBJ2-1, with 9 bases fitting TRBD2. The trim removed 2 bases at V and 0 bases at J, leaving 2 bases unmatched. The CDR3 has 16 residues. From germline, CDR1 is MGHRA and CDR2 YSYEKL. CDR3 nucleotide sequence: TGCGCCAGCAGCCAACTTAGCGGGAGCTCCTACAATGAGCAGTTCTTC. Its protein is CASSQLSGSSYNEQFF.

The chain recombines TRBV4-3 with TRBJ1-6; the D is unclear. Germline V gene lookup returns CDR1 LGHNA and CDR2 YSLEER. The CDR3 loop spans 20 amino acids. The ends were cut back, 0 bases at V and 7 bases at J, with 25 bases in the middle. CDR3 sequence: CASSQDHLSWAPLRNSPLHF. CDR3 coding DNA: TGCGCCAGCAGCCAAGATCACCTTTCGTGGGCCCCGCTGCGAAATTCACCCCTCCACTTT.

About this clonotype: This clone may be a read error of a much larger clone one base away. The chain uses TRBV3-1 and TRBJ2-4; no clear D. The closer fit of TRBJ2-7 to the DNA end suggests the J call may be wrong. The CDR3 length is 11 residues. The germline V gene encodes CDR1 LGHDT and CDR2 YNNKEL (reference sequence). The CDR3 here is CASSQIHEQYF. Here the CDR3 DNA reads TGTGCCAGCAGCCAAATCCACGAGCAGTACTTC.

The rearrangement joins TRBV27 to TRBJ2-3; the match to TRBD2 covers 11 bases. The CDR3 loop spans 17 amino acids. V shed 6 bases, J shed 7 bases, and the junction held 15 bases outside the gene matches. In germline, CDR1 is MNHEY, CDR2 SMNVEV (reference sequence). The CDR3 loop reads CASRTPRLAGSLHTQYF. CDR3 sequence (DNA): TGTGCCAGCAGAACCCCCAGACTAGCGGGGAGCCTACATACGCAGTATTTT.

This clonotype was counted a single time. The chain employs TRBV7-2 and TRBJ1-2; 8 positions agree with TRBD1. The CDR3 loop spans 14 amino acids. Germline V CDR1 and CDR2: SGHTA, FQGNSA. The J segment lost 7 bases and the V segment lost 5 bases, leaving 9 bases of the junction unmatched. The CDR3 nucleotides read TGTGCCAGCAGCCGTGACAGGGGATCGGTTGGCTACACCTTC. It codes for CASSRDRGSVGYTF.

This rearrangement joins TRBV12-3 or TRBV12-4 to TRBJ2-2, with a possible D match to TRBD2 (5 bases). The CDR3 has 14 residues. V was clipped by 6 bases and J by 6 bases, with 14 bases between them. The CDR3 loop reads CASSAAGRAGELFF. In nucleotides, the CDR3 is TGTGCCAGCAGCGCCGCGGGTAGGGCCGGGGAGCTGTTTTTT.